This T cell receptor beta chain comes out of a study of immune evolution from preneoplasia to lung adenocarcinoma. The V gene lost 6 bases and the J gene lost 3 bases, with 16 bases spanning the gap. CDR1 and CDR2 from the germline V gene are SQVTM and ANQGSEA. The CDR3 spans 14 residues. Repertoires were generated with immunoSEQ multiplex PCR, while TCRdb's copy carries only in-frame clones and drops some. The repertoire holds 2,000 to 2,500 clones, with roughly 84% as singletons. The V and J genes are TRBV29-1 and TRBJ2-3, with D possibly matching TRBD1 (6 bases). Input material: FFPE lung adenocarcinoma in situ tissue. The TCR comes from a person between 55 and 80 years old with lung adenocarcinoma. The DNA for the CDR3 is TGCAGCGTCGACTCCCCTCAGGGGACAGATACGCAGTATTTT. Its translation is CSVDSPQGTDTQYF.